What follows describes a single T cell receptor beta chain. This clonotype has just a few counts. No cognate antigen has been identified for it. Base qualities are not at hand, and no much larger clone is one base apart. Trimming at the junction amounts to 0 bases on V and 2 bases on J, and the germline ends lie 9 bases apart. CDR1 and CDR2 are read off the germline V gene as SGDLS and YYNGEE. The CDR3 has 14 amino acids, counting the end cysteine and phenylalanine. The read is trimmed to its CDR3 DNA, 42 bases read in frame from base 1. This entry comes from a study of T-cell memory formation after mild COVID-19 (dated by TCRdb to about 2021). With respect to the entire study: Most TCR sequence clusters were specific to one of the two donors. In a couple of donors, T-cell clones that expanded and contracted after mild COVID-19 were followed by sequencing TCRalpha and TCRbeta repertoires longitudinally. Two young, previously healthy adult volunteers, one female and one male, were included in the cohort. Study-level results and caveats: The study included only a couple of mild cases, and larger cohorts that include severe cases with pre-infection samples were judged to be necessary. The detection of some responding clones in pre-infection memory suggests that pre-existing cross-reactive memory T cells joined the SARS-CoV-2 response. The second-wave clones that peaked on day 37 were not confirmed to be SARS-CoV-2 specific. Contracting CD4+ clones turned up mainly in the CM and EM memory subsets, whereas EMRA was where CD8+ clones were enriched. Clones contracting from day 15 to 85 had balanced CD4/CD8 phenotypes, while a second wave expanding from day 15 to 37 was biased towards CD4+.

For sequencing, an Illumina NovaSeq 6000 was employed. TCRalpha and TCRbeta cDNA libraries were constructed by 5'RACE with constant-segment primers, with sample barcodes and unique molecular identifiers being introduced. RNA was extracted from every sample with Trizol reagent. The libraries were amplified in two PCR steps, and the second step added a second sample barcode and Illumina TruSeq adapters. The libraries were sequenced on an Illumina NovaSeq using 2 x 150 bp paired-end reads. Regarding the original processing steps: Reads were demultiplexed and collapsed into UMI-guided consensus sequences with migec v1.2.7. Using mixcr v2.1.11, UMI consensuses were aligned to TRA and TRB V and J templates and then assembled into clonotypes. Clonotypes were classified as expanded or contracted when called significant by both edgeR and NoisET, with noise models trained on biological replicates. For edgeR calls, the thresholds were a false discovery rate-adjusted p below 0.01 and a log2 fold-change of 1. As an exploratory analysis of dynamics, max-normalized trajectories of the 1000 most abundant clonotypes were examined with PCA combined with hierarchical clustering. Separately sequenced CD4+ and CD8+ repertoires were used to assign a CD4 or CD8 phenotype to each responding clone. TCRdb ran its own pipeline on the public reads, namely fastp trimming at Q25 and MiXCR clone calling, and kept in-frame beta chains. One record per CDR3 amino acid sequence lists the most common genes and DNA. For this entry, the V and J calls and clone size follow TCRdb and not the study's own pipeline. This sample is represented by about 440,000 distinct CDR3 sequences; around 18% of them were singletons. 8.4% of the sample is taken by the ten largest.

Ficoll-Paque density gradient centrifugation was the method used to isolate PBMCs. This chain is built from TRBV9 and TRBJ2-7; the D segment is perhaps TRBD1 or TRBD2, each sharing 6 matched bases. The sequenced material came from PBMCs or a T cell subset sorted from them (not recorded which). This sequence was found in an adult woman who had mild COVID-19 (a few samples of this study predate the infection). The sample titles of this study are shuffled in the database, so cell type and time point are left out; the donor was told from shared clones. The CDR3 region reads CASSVAGAPYEQYF. The DNA is as follows: TGTGCCAGCAGCGTAGCGGGGGCCCCCTACGAGCAGTACTTC.